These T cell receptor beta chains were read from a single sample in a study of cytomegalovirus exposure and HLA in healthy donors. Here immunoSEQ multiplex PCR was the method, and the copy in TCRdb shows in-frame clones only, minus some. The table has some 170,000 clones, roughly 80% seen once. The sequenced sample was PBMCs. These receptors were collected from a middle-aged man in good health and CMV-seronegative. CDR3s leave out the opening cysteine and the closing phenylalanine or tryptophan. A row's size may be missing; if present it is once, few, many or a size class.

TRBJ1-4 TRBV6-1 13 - ASKEAGGTVEKLF
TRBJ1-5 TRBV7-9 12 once ASSQGHFNQPQH
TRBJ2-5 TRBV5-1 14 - ASSLESGGAGETQY
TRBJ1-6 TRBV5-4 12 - ASSLPGDNSPLH
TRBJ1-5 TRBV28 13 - ASSPHLAMYQPQH
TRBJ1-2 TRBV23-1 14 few ASFVSPGQGRYGYT
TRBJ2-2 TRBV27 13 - ASSPGFANTGELF
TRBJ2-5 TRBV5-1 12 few ASSLAGGSETQY
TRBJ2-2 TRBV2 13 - ASRKDRANTGELF
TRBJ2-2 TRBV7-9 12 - ASSLGEYTGELF
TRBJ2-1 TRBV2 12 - ASGLLSSYNEQF
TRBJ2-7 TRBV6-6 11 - ASSGQGTNEQY
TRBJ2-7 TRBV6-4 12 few ASSKRDRVGEQY
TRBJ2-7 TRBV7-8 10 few ASSPSVPEQY
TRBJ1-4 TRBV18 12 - ASSQGTGNEKLF
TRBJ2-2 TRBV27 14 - ASSAYGTGGTGELF
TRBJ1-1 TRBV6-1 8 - ATLRTEAF
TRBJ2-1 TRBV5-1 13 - ASSLAEEGANEQF
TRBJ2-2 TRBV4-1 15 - ASSQETSGGNTGELF
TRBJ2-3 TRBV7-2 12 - ASSLASGADTQY
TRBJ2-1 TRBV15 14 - ATSSPLAGGRYEQF
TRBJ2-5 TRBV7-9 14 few ASSAGLAGGHETQY
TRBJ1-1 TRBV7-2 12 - ASSLSTGNTEAF
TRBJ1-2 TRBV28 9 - ASTTGQSYT
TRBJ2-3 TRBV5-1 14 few ASSLGSGGTGDTQY
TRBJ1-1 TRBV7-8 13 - ASSVRDRGRLGAF
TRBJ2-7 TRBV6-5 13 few ASRGAGTGTNEQY
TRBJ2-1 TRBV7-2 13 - ASSLTTATYNEQF
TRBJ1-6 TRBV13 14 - ASSFRHSGYNSPLH
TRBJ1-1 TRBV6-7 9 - ASSYKREAF
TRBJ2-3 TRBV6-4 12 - ASSDLGAGDTQY
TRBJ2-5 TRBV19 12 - ASSILGGGETQY
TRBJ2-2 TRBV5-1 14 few ASSLGAGKNTGELF
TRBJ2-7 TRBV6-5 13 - ASSISRLRGYEQY
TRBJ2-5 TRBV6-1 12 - ASSPRHNQETQY
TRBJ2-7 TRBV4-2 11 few ASSQTVSYEQY
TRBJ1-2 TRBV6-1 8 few ASWANGYT
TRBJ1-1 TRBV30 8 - AWRGGEAF
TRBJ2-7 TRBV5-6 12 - ASSRTGDDYEQY
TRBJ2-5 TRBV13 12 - ASSNGHSSETQY
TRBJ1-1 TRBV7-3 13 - ASSLLGLRTDKAF
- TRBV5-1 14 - ASSVGRDRGVYEQY
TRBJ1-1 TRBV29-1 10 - SVVGVNTEAF
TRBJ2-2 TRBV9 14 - ASSEPTSGGAGELF
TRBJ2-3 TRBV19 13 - ASKMEGTGLDTQY
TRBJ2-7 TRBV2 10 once AGARVSYEQY
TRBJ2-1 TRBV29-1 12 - SVDSGGKGNEQF
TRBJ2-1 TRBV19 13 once ASSLAGGKYNEQF
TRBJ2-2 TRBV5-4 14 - ASSPGTGWDTGELF
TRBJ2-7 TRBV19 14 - ASSQPRTGSSYEQY
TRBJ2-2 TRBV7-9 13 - SSSFLPTGTGELF
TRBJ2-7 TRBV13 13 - ASSSGLERVHEQY
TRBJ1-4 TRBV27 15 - ASSLLDSSTTNEKLF
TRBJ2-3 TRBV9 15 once ASSAEQGMTSTDTQY
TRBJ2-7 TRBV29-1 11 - SVEGAAGYEQY
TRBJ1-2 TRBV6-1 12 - ASSDYRYPYGYT
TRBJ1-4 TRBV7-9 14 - ASSPGQGNRVEKLF
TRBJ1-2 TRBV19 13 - ASSLYSRANYGYT
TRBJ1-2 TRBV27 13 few ASSLDQGSPYGYT